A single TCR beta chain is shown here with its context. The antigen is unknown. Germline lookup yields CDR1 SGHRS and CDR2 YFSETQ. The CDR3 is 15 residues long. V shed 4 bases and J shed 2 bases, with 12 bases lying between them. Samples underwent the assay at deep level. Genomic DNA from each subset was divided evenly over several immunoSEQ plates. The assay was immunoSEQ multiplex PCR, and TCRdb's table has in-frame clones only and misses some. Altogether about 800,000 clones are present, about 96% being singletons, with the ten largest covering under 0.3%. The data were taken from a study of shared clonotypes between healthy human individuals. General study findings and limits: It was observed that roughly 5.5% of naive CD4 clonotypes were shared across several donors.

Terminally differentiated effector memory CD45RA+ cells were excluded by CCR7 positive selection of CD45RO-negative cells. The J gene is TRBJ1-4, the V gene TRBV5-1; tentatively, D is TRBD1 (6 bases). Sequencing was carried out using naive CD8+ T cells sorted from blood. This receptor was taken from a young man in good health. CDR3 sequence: CASSGRGGTNEKLFF. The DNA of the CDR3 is TGCGCCAGCAGCGGCAGGGGTGGGACTAATGAAAAACTGTTTTTT.